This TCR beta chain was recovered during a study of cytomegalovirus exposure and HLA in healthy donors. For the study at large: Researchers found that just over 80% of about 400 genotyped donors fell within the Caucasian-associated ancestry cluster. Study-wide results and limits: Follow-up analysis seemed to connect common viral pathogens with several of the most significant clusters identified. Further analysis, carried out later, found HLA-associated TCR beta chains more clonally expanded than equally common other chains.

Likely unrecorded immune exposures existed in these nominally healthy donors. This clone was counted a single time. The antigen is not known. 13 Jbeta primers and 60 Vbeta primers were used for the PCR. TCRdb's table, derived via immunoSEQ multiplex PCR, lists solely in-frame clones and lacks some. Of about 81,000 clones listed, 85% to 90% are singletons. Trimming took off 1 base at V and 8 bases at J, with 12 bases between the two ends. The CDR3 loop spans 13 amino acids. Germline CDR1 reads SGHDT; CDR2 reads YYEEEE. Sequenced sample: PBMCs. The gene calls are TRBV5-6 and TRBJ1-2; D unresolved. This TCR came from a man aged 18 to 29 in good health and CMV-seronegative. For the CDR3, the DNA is TGTGCCAGCAGCTTGTACCGGTATAAAGGCTACACCTTC. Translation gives CASSLYRYKGYTF.